Listed here are 10 T cell receptor beta chains from one sample, sequenced in a study of cytomegalovirus exposure and HLA in healthy donors. The PCR was carried out with 60 Vbeta primers and 13 Jbeta primers. Using immunoSEQ multiplex PCR, the repertoire was profiled, and TCRdb retains in-frame clones only, with some absent. The data show about 41,000 clones, and the top ten clones hold under 8%. The sample taken for sequencing was PBMCs. The receptors shown here come from a man aged 25-40 years in good health and CMV-seronegative.

J is TRBJ2-5 and V is TRBV6-5; TRBD2 might be the D (5 bases). Judging by the DNA end, TRBJ2-7 fits better; the J call may be wrong. CDR3 size: 15 residues. CDR1 is MNHEY and CDR2 is SVGAGI in the germline V gene. In DNA form, the CDR3 reads TGTGCCAGCAGTTACTCTAGCGCGAGCTCCTACGAGCAGTACTTC. This gives the protein CASSYSSASSYEQYF.

Concerning this clone itself: The junction does not match germline at one end; this may be a read error. Other DNA sequences of this sample code for an identical CDR3. This chain uses TRBV6-1 with TRBJ1-6; the match to TRBD1 covers 8 bases. Germline V lookup: CDR1 MNHNS, CDR2 SASEGT. CDR3 length: 15 amino acids. The CDR3 reads CASREDRARQSPLHF. The DNA of the CDR3 is TGTGCCAGCAGGGAGGACAGGGCGCGACAATCACCCCTACACTTT.

This rearrangement joins TRBV27 to TRBJ2-5; TRBD1 aligns across 7 bases. V lost 7 bases and J lost 5; bases outside the gene matches: 10. The germline V gene has CDR1 MNHEY and CDR2 SMNVEV (reference sequence). The CDR3 has 14 residues. The CDR3 DNA follows: TGTGCCAGCATGCCGGCCCCCAGGGGGGAGACCCAGTACTTC. Encoded protein: CASMPAPRGETQYF.

The chain is built from TRBV6-1 and TRBJ2-7, with 7 bases identical to TRBD2. Germline trimming cut 7 bases from V and 2 bases from J; bases unmatched to any gene: 8. The CDR3 runs 14 residues. Germline-derived CDR1 and CDR2 are MNHNS and SASEGT. The CDR3 nucleotides are TGTGCCAGCAATGAGCGGGGCCTCGCCTACGAGCAGTACTTC. This gives the protein CASNERGLAYEQYF.

The chain recombines TRBV4-1 with TRBJ2-1; the match to TRBD2 covers 8 bases. The CDR3 is 17 residues long. Germline CDR1 MGHRA, CDR2 YSYEKL. V was clipped by 5 bases and J by 5 bases; unmatched bases: 14. The CDR3 coding sequence is TGCGCCAGCAGCTACATACAGGCGGGAGGCCTCGACAATGAGCAGTTCTTC. It is translated as CASSYIQAGGLDNEQFF.

The chain uses TRBV29-1 and TRBJ2-1; 11 bases match TRBD2. This CDR3 spans 17 amino acids. The J segment lost 5 bases and the V segment lost 4 bases, leaving 13 bases of the junction unmatched. Germline V gene data show CDR1 as SQVTM and CDR2 as ANQGSEA. CDR3 protein: CSVVGLAGGHSDNEQFF. CDR3 nucleotides: TGCAGCGTTGTAGGGCTAGCGGGAGGCCACAGCGACAATGAGCAGTTCTTC.

The V gene is TRBV4-3, the J gene TRBJ1-2; D uncertain. CDR3 size: 16 residues. V dropped 0 bases and J dropped 2 bases, with 13 bases sitting between them. In germline, CDR1 is LGHNA, CDR2 YSLEER. The DNA of the CDR3 is TGCGCCAGCAGCCAAGAACCCGGGTTAAGAAACTATGGCTACACCTTC. Its protein is CASSQEPGLRNYGYTF.

The chain links TRBV19 to TRBJ1-5, with D uncertain. Per the germline V gene, CDR1 is LNHDA and CDR2 is SQIVND (reference sequence). V was shortened by 7 bases and J by 5 bases, with 15 bases between the two germline ends. CDR3 length: 14 residues. CDR3 nucleotide sequence: TGTGCCAGTAAACCCCTCCTAATCGATCAGCCCCAGCATTTT. Protein sequence: CASKPLLIDQPQHF.

J is TRBJ2-1 and V is TRBV7-3; 7 bases match TRBD1. V lost 5 bases, J lost 4 bases, and 8 bases stayed unmatched. Germline CDR1 reads SGHTA; CDR2 reads FQGTGA. CDR3 size: 15 residues. The CDR3 region has the DNA TGTGCCAGCAGCATCCGACAGGGAGCGTACAATGAGCAGTTCTTC. It is translated as CASSIRQGAYNEQFF.

Points on this clone: An end of the junction does not agree with germline; a read error may underlie this. The genes are TRBV30 and TRBJ2-7, with D perhaps matching TRBD1 or TRBD2 (5 bases each). The V gene's germline CDR1 is GTSNPN and CDR2 SVGIG (reference sequence). The CDR3 totals 15 residues. The CDR3: CAGSVGTGLLYEQYF. CDR3 bases: TGTGCCGGGAGTGTGGGAACAGGTTTACTCTACGAGCAGTACTTC.